This T cell receptor (beta chain) was profiled in a study of T cells in Graves' hyperthyroidism and ophthalmopathy. Pregnant or lactating patients were excluded, as were those with uncontrolled infection or other autoimmune disease. Any symptoms of ophthalmopathy came after the first hyperthyroidism diagnosis, from which the blood sample dates. TCR beta CDR3 regions were amplified from RNA. HTBI primers drove first-round RT-PCR of the TCR CDR3. Each CDR3 protein gets one entry after TCRdb re-called the multiplex PCR reads with MiXCR. Here the sample spans approximately 620,000 distinct CDR3 sequences, about 15% being singletons. The germline V gene has CDR1 ENHRY and CDR2 SYGVKD. The CDR3 covers 13 residues. As concerns this clonotype: A much larger clone sits a single nucleotide away, making a read error possible.

The receptor comes from a woman under 40 with Graves' hyperthyroidism that later progressed to Graves' ophthalmopathy. Sequenced input: blood. V and J are TRBV10-3 and TRBJ1-1; D not resolved. The CDR3 is CAISEVLNTEASF. The CDR3 DNA reads as TGTGCCATCAGTGAAGTCCTGAACACTGAAGCTTCCTTT.